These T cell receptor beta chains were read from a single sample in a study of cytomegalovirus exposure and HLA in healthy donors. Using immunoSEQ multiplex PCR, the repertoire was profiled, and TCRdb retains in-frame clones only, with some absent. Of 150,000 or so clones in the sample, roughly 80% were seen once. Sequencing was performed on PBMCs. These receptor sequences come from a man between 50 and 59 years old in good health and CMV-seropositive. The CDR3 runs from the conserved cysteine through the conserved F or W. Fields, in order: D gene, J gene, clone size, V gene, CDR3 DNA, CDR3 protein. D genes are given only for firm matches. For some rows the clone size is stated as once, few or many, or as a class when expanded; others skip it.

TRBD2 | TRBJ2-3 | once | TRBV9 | TGTGCCAGCAGCGTAGGTACTAGCGGTAGCACAGATACGCAGTATTTT | CASSVGTSGSTDTQYF
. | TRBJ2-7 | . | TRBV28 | TGTGCCAGCAGTTTTCTCCTCGGGGGAGCCAACTACGAGCAGTACTTC | CASSFLLGGANYEQYF
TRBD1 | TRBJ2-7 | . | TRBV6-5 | TGTGCCAGCAGTTCGGACAGGGGTTACGAGCAGTACTTC | CASSSDRGYEQYF
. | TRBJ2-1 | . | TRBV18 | TGTGCCAGCTCACCACCGGGGGGGGCCTATCCTGAGCAGTTCTTC | CASSPPGGAYPEQFF
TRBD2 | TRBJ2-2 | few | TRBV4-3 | TGCGCCAGCAGCCAAGATTCAGGCGGGGGGGCCGGTCGGGAGCTGTTTTTT | CASSQDSGGGAGRELFF
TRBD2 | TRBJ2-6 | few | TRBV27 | TGTGCCAGCAGTTTAGCCCCCCGGGGCGGGGGATTCTCTGGGGCCAACGTCCTGACTTTC | CASSLAPRGGGFSGANVLTF
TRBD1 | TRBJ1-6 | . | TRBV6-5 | TGTGCCACCTACCGACAGGGAGCTAATTCACCCCTCCACTTT | CATYRQGANSPLHF
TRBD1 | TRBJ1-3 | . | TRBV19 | TGTGCCAGTAGTCCCTGGACAGGGATTGGAAACACCATATATTTT | CASSPWTGIGNTIYF
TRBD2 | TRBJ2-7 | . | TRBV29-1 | TGCAGCGTTGAAACAGGTCGGGGGGATCCCCACGAGCAGTACTTC | CSVETGRGDPHEQYF
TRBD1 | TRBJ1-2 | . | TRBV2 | TGTGCCAGCAGTGTACAGGGGGCGTTCTATGGCTACACCTTC | CASSVQGAFYGYTF
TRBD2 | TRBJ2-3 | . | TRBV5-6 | TGTGCCAGCAGCGATGTGGCTAGCGGGGGGTTGGGAGATACGCAGTATTTT | CASSDVASGGLGDTQYF